This T cell receptor (beta chain) was identified during a study of cytomegalovirus exposure and HLA in healthy donors. Study results and limitations: Investigators reported around 150 TCR beta chains as tied to cytomegalovirus.

Germline CDR1 and CDR2: SGHTA and FQGNSA. Trimming took 3 bases from V and 12 from J; bases not matched to a gene: 4. This CDR3 contains 12 residues. In this sample, this clone turned up a few times. The antigen is unknown. PCR used 60 Vbeta primers and 13 Jbeta primers. The table came from immunoSEQ multiplex PCR; TCRdb's copy has only in-frame clones and leaves some out. Of more than 95,000 clones in the sample, about 70% were seen once. Donors were nominally healthy when sampled, though unrecorded immune exposures were likely. The TCR comes from a man aged 25 to 45 in good health and CMV-seronegative. Sequencing was performed on PBMCs. The chain employs TRBV7-2 and TRBJ2-1; 8 positions agree with TRBD2. The CDR3 here is CASSLYREGQFF. The CDR3 coding sequence is TGTGCCAGCAGCTTGTATCGGGAGGGGCAGTTCTTC.